This TCR beta chain was documented in a study of control samples from healthy donors and cancer patients. TCRdb's copy holds only in-frame clones and misses some; the assay was immunoSEQ multiplex PCR. The ten top clones account for roughly 2%, within a sample of about 190,000 clones. The source material was blood. This clonotype originated in a woman aged 25-40 years in good health.

The CDR3 nucleotides read TGTGCCAGTAAAAGGGAGACAGGGGGCGCAGGACCTTTCTTT. This codes for CASKRETGGAGPFF. This rearrangement joins TRBV19 to TRBJ1-1, with TRBD1 matching over 10 bases. This CDR3 region has 14 residues. Unmatched junction bases numbered 14, after V lost 7 bases and J lost 12 bases. Germline V lookup: CDR1 LNHDA, CDR2 SQIVND (reference sequence).